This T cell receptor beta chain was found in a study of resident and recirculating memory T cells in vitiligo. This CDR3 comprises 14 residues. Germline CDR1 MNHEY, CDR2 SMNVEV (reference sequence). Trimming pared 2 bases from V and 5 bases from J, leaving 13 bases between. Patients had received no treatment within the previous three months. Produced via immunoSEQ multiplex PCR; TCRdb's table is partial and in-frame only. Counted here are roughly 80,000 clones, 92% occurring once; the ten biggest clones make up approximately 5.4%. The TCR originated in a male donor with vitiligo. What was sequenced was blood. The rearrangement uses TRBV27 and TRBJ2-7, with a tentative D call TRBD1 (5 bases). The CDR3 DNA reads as TGTGCCAGCAGTTTACCCGGGCAGGGCCACGAGCAGTACTTC. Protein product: CASSLPGQGHEQYF.